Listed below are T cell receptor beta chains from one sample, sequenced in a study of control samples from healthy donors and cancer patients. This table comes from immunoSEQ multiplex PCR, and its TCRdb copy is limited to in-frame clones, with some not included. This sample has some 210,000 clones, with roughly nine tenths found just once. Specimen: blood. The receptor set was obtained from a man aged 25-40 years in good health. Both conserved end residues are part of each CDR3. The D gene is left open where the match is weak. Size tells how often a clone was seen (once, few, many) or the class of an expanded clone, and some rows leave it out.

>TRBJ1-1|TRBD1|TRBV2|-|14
TGTGCCAGCAGTACCGGGACAGGGGGTACTGAAGCTTTCTTT
CASSTGTGGTEAFF
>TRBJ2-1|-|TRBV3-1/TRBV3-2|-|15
TGTGCCAGCAGCCAAGATCGGAGGGGGGGCAATGAGCAGTTCTTC
CASSQDRRGGNEQFF
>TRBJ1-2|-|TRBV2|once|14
TGTGCCAGCAGTGAAAGTCCGGGGAGCTATGGCTACACCTTC
CASSESPGSYGYTF
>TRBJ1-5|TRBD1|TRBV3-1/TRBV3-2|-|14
TGTGCCAGCAGCGCCAGACAGGGATCCGGGCCCCAGCATTTT
CASSARQGSGPQHF
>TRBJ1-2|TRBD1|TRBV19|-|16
TGTGCCAGTAGTAGCGGACAGGTGCTGCCGGGATATGGCTACACCTTC
CASSSGQVLPGYGYTF
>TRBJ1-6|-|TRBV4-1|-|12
TGCGCCAGCAGGGGAAGGAATTCACCCCTCCACTTT
CASRGRNSPLHF
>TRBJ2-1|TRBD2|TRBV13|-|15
TGTGCCAGCAGCTTAGCTAGCGGGGGGGGCAATGAGCAGTTCTTC
CASSLASGGGNEQFF
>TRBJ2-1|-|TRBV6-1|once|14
TGTGCCAGCAGTGACGGGAGCTCCTACAATGAGCAGTTCTTC
CASSDGSSYNEQFF
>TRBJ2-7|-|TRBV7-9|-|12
TGTGCCAGCAGCTGGACAGACTACGAGCAGTACTTC
CASSWTDYEQYF
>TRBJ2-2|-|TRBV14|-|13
TGTGCCAGCAGCCAAGACCGTGTCAGGGAGCTGTTTTTT
CASSQDRVRELFF
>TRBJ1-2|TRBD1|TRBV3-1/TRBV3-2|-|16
TGTGCCAGCAGCCAACTACTGGAGATCAGGGGGCTTGGCTACACCTTC
CASSQLLEIRGLGYTF
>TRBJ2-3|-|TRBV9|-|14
TGTGCCAGCAGCGTAGGTCGACTAACAGATACGCAGTATTTT
CASSVGRLTDTQYF
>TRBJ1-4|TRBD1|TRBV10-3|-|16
TGTGCCATCGGAAGACAGGGGGCGAGGGGTAATGAAAAACTGTTTTTT
CAIGRQGARGNEKLFF
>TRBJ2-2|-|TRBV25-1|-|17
TGTGCCAGCAGTGAATTTGAAACAGGGAAGTTCGGCGGGGAGCTGTTTTTT
CASSEFETGKFGGELFF
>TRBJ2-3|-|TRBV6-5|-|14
TGTGCCAGCAGTTACTGGAAGTGGGCAGATACGCAGTATTTT
CASSYWKWADTQYF
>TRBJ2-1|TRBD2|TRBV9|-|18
TGTGCCAGCAGCGTCCGACTAGCGGGGTCCGCCTCCTACAATGAGCAGTTCTTC
CASSVRLAGSASYNEQFF
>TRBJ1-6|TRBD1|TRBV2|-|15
TGTGCCAGCAGAAGGACAGGGGAGAATAATTCACCCCTCCACTTT
CASRRTGENNSPLHF
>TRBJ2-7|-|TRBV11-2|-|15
TGTGCCAGCAGCGAGTTCGCAGGGACACCCTACGAGCAGTACTTC
CASSEFAGTPYEQYF
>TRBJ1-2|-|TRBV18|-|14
TGTGCCAGCTCACCGGTCTCCGCCGGCGGAGGCTACACCTTC
CASSPVSAGGGYTF
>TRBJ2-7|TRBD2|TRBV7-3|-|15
TGTGCCAGCGCCGAAGGCGGGGGGGCCTCCTACGAGCAGTACTTC
CASAEGGGASYEQYF